This T cell receptor (beta chain) was sequenced in a study of vaccination and CD4 T cells after COVID-19. The assay that was used to sequence DNA from cultured CD4+ T cells was the Oncomine TCR Beta short-read assay. One entry per CDR3 protein results from TCRdb running MiXCR on the PCR reads. The table records some 20,000 distinct CDR3 sequences, about two fifths of them present only once. There are a few counts of this clonotype. Its antigen is not known. This CDR3 is built from 16 residues. V trimming: 6 bases; J trimming: 7 bases; junction bases outside the gene matches: 13. Germline V gives CDR1 MDHEN, CDR2 SYDVKM. The treatment: roughly nine-day PBMC culture with coronavirus spike peptide pools or control peptides (ViraFEST assay).

Sequencing was carried out using CD4+ T cells from blood, cultured in vitro. This clonotype was sampled from a human donor who had recovered from COVID-19. This chain connects TRBV28 to TRBJ1-2, with TRBD1 matching over 11 bases. CDR3 DNA: TGTGCCAGCAGCTCCGTCGGGACAGGGGGACTACGTGGCTACACCTTC. This encodes CASSSVGTGGLRGYTF.